This T cell receptor (beta chain) was identified in a study of blood T cell repertoires in COVID-19 (dated by TCRdb to about 2020). As for the study more broadly: Samples from collaborators originated in the United States, Italy and Spain and spanned both the acute and convalescent phases of COVID-19. The prospective study material was composed of cDNA or gDNA derived from T cells, B-cell-depleted T cells, or PBMCs. Subjects who had been exposed to COVID-19, were actively infected with it, or had recovered from it provided the deeply sampled blood TCRbeta repertoires that made up the dataset. The repertoires were made available in a free public database intended to serve as a resource for research on the immune response to SARS-CoV-2. The samples were drawn from two sources: the first 160 participants of the ongoing ImmuneRACE study, and fewer than 1,500 subjects contributed by 6 global collaborators. Nearly every sample came with metadata listing a de-identified subject ID, COVID-19 status, age in years and sex. Where HLA class I and class II types were available, the types were taken from metadata supplied by the sample provider, not from assay-based typing.

Paper-wide results and their limitations: How much clinical and demographic metadata was included differed by source and by participant, and the metadata was provided uncurated.

To note about this clone: Its antigen is currently not known. Per-base quality was not reported, and no clone a single base away is much larger than it.

The immunoSEQ Assay, a bias-controlled multiplex PCR, was used to amplify TCRbeta CDR3 regions from genomic DNA. For the original study's pipeline: Within the assay, amplification of reference gene primers was used to estimate how many nucleated cells each sample contained. Sequence reads were collapsed and filtered to measure the absolute abundance of every unique TCRbeta CDR3 rearrangement. For each sample, productive Simpson clonality was calculated by taking the square root of Simpson's diversity index across productive rearrangements. The table comes from immuneACCESS by way of TCRdb, which keeps in-frame sequences with V and J called. Part of the clones is missing from these tables; in studies checked, under half for an unresolved V gene and the rest for unknown reasons. That table furnishes V, J and clone size, whereas the DNA furnished D and trimming. The sample has under 200,000 clones on record, nearly 90% of them singletons. In total, the top ten clones hold roughly 21% of the sample.

Each collaborating institution followed its own protocols to collect whole blood in K2EDTA tubes. Collaborator samples were shipped for TCRbeta analysis as frozen whole blood, isolated PBMCs, or DNA extracted from either sample type. The sequence derives from a man in his 60s with active or convalescent COVID-19. Sequenced input: peripheral blood.

Read as DNA, the sequence is TGTGCCAGTAGTCATCCAGGTTCTGGAAACACCATATATTTT. It is translated as CASSHPGSGNTIYF. The chain links TRBV19 with TRBJ1-3, with no reliable assignment of the D segment. Looking up the germline V gene (reference sequence) yields CDR1 LNHDA and CDR2 SQIVND. A distance of 9 bases separates the germline ends of V and J, which lose 5 bases and 1 base respectively. Inclusive of the bounding cysteine and phenylalanine, the CDR3 is 14 residues long. Only CDR3 DNA remains: 42 bases, in frame from the first base. Reference TRBV19 and TRBJ1-3 proteins supply the regions before and after the CDR3; the full variable domain is: DGGITQSPKYLFRKEGQNVTLSCEQNLNHDAMYWYRQDPGQGLRLIYYSQIVNDFQKGDIAEGYSVSREKKESFPLTVTSAQKNPTAFYLCASSHPGSGNTIYFGEGSWLTVV.